Below, 15 T cell receptor beta chains from the same sample are listed, as sequenced in a study of shared clonotypes between healthy human individuals. Assay: immunoSEQ multiplex PCR; the TCRdb copy retains only in-frame clones and omits some. Among around 1.9 million clones, about 94% were seen once, and the ten largest hold under 2%. Naive CD8 isolation took CD45RO-negative cells positively selected for CCR7 and excluded terminally differentiated effector memory CD45RA+ cells. Sequencing was performed on naive CD8+ T cells from PBMCs. All receptors come from a man aged 18 to 29 in good health. Some clones in this sample may be carry-over from other donors' samples.

The rearrangement links TRBV4-1 to TRBJ2-3; TRBD1 matches at 7 bases. V lost 4 bases and J lost 2; bases outside the gene matches: 9. Germline V gene sequence: CDR1 MGHRA, CDR2 YSYEKL. The length of the CDR3 is 16 residues. Written as DNA, the CDR3 is TGCGCCAGCAGCCTTAGACAGGGAAGGCCCACAGATACGCAGTATTTT. Its translation: CASSLRQGRPTDTQYF.

The chain recombines TRBV10-3 with TRBJ2-7; a possible D gene is TRBD2 (5 bases). The CDR3 runs to 12 residues. Between the trimmed V and J ends, which lost 6 bases and 2 bases, there was a span of 8 bases. CDR1 and CDR2 from the germline V gene are ENHRY and SYGVKD. The CDR3: CAISGEPYEQYF. CDR3 coding DNA: TGTGCCATCAGCGGGGAACCCTACGAGCAGTACTTC.

The rearrangement uses TRBV11-2 and TRBJ2-3, with a possible D match to TRBD2 (5 bases). V was pared by 2 bases and J by 8 bases, with 26 bases between. The CDR3 is 18 amino acids. From germline, CDR1 is SGHAT and CDR2 FQNNGV. CDR3 coding DNA: TGTGCCAGCAGCTTAATGGCGAGTGGGAAAAGAGACTACAGTACGCAGTATTTT. This codes for CASSLMASGKRDYSTQYF. Combining the CDR3 with reference TRBV11-2 and TRBJ2-3 gives the whole variable domain EAGVAQSPRYKIIEKRQSVAFWCNPISGHATLYWYQQILGQGPKLLIQFQNNGVVDDSQLPKDRFSAERLKGVDSTLKIQPAKLEDSAVYLCASSLMASGKRDYSTQYFGPGTRLTVL.

This clone was counted only a few times. This chain links TRBV9 with TRBJ2-7; D assignment may be TRBD1 or TRBD2 (5 bases each). This CDR3 has 14 amino acids. Deletions cut 3 bases from V and 2 bases from J, with 12 bases between. Germline V gene data show CDR1 as SGDLS and CDR2 as YYNGEE. Here the CDR3 DNA reads TGTGCCAGCAGCGGCCGGGACGGTGCCTACGAGCAGTACTTC. As protein: CASSGRDGAYEQYF.

The chain uses TRBV4-1 and TRBJ2-7; a possible D gene is TRBD2 (6 bases). Germline CDR1 is MGHRA and CDR2 is YSYEKL. The V end was cut by 1 base, the J end by 4 bases, with 14 bases between. This CDR3 spans 15 amino acids. CDR3 sequence: CASSQVTGGKYEQYF. CDR3 DNA sequence: TGCGCCAGCAGCCAAGTAACTGGGGGGAAATACGAGCAGTACTTC.

The chain uses TRBV5-8 and TRBJ1-5; no clear D. The CDR3 is 13 amino acids. CDR1 is SGHTS and CDR2 is YDEGEE in the germline V gene. CDR3 nucleotide sequence: TGTGGATCAGAGGTTTATAGCAATCAGCCCCAGCATTTT. The encoded protein is CGSEVYSNQPQHF. Filled out from reference TRBV5-8 and TRBJ1-5, the complete variable domain reads EAGVTQSPTHLIKTRGQQATLRCSPISGHTSVYWYQQALGLGLQFLLWYDEGEERNRGNFPPRFSGRQFPNYSSELNVNALELEDSALYLCGSEVYSNQPQHFGDGTRLSIL.

This sequence joins TRBV2 and TRBJ1-2, with D possibly TRBD1 on 6 matching bases. The germline CDR1 and CDR2 sequences are SNHLY and FYNNEI. Deletions cut 7 bases from V and 7 bases from J, with 19 bases between. The CDR3 consists of 14 residues. This CDR3 reads CASMQGRGSGGYTF. CDR3 in DNA: TGTGCCAGCATGCAGGGTAGGGGGAGTGGTGGCTACACCTTC.

This clone appeared once. This chain uses TRBV6-6 with TRBJ2-6, with D tentatively TRBD1 or TRBD2 (5 bases each). The V and J ends lost 4 bases and 9 bases respectively, with 16 bases between them. The CDR3 consists of 15 residues. The germline CDR1 and CDR2 sequences are MNHNY and SVGAGI (reference sequence). Here the CDR3 reads CASSFRSGDGNVLTF. As DNA, the CDR3 is TGTGCCAGCAGTTTTCGTAGTGGGGACGGCAACGTCCTGACTTTC.

The rearrangement joins TRBV2 to TRBJ2-1; 9 bases are a match to TRBD2. The CDR3 extends over 17 amino acids. Per germline, CDR1 SNHLY and CDR2 FYNNEI. The V and J ends lost 0 bases and 0 bases, in that order; junction bases with no gene match: 3. The CDR3 coding sequence is TGTGCCAGCAGTGAAGCGGCTAGCGGGGCCTCCTACAATGAGCAGTTCTTC. It codes for CASSEAASGASYNEQFF.

In DNA form, the CDR3 reads TGTGCCAGCAGTGTATCCTCTTGGACACCCAACACTGAAGCTTTCTTT. It yields the protein CASSVSSWTPNTEAFF. This rearrangement joins TRBV25-1 to TRBJ1-1, with D possibly being TRBD1 (5 bases). V shed 4 bases and J shed 2 bases, with 17 bases lying between them. The CDR3 runs to 16 residues. Germline CDR1 reads MGHDK; CDR2 reads SYGVNS. Filled out from reference TRBV25-1 and TRBJ1-1, the complete variable domain reads EADIYQTPRYLVIGTGKKITLECSQTMGHDKMYWYQQDPGMELHLIHYSYGVNSTEKGDLSSESTVSRIRTEHFPLTLESARPSHTSQYLCASSVSSWTPNTEAFFGQGTRLTVV.

The sample holds a few counts of this clone. CDR3 amino acids: CASSLDYNQPQHF. The CDR3 bases are TGTGCCAGCAGCTTAGACTACAATCAGCCCCAGCATTTT. J is TRBJ1-5 and V is TRBV7-9; no reliable D call. Germline V gene lookup returns CDR1 SEHNR and CDR2 FQNEAQ (reference sequence). The length of the CDR3 is 13 residues. The V end was cut by 1 base, the J end by 3 bases, with 4 bases between.

V usage is TRBV13 and J usage is TRBJ2-7; 8 bases match TRBD1. Trimming at V came to 6 bases and at J to 0 bases, leaving 7 bases not matched to a gene. Germline-derived CDR1 and CDR2 are PRHDT and FYEKMQ (reference sequence). The CDR3 length is 15 residues. The CDR3, as DNA: TGTGCCAGCAGTTCTACAGGGGGGAACTCCTACGAGCAGTACTTC. Translated: CASSSTGGNSYEQYF.

This chain connects TRBV19 to TRBJ2-3, with 7 bases fitting TRBD2. The CDR3 is 15 residues long. Per the germline V gene, CDR1 is LNHDA and CDR2 is SQIVND (reference sequence). The trim removed 6 bases at V and 4 bases at J, leaving 10 bases unmatched. CDR3: CASSQVGGRADTQYF. DNA of the CDR3: TGTGCCAGTAGCCAAGTGGGAGGGCGGGCAGATACGCAGTATTTT. Full variable domain (rest looked up from reference TRBV19 and TRBJ2-3): DGGITQSPKYLFRKEGQNVTLSCEQNLNHDAMYWYRQDPGQGLRLIYYSQIVNDFQKGDIAEGYSVSREKKESFPLTVTSAQKNPTAFYLCASSQVGGRADTQYFGPGTRLTVL.

The genes are TRBV14 and TRBJ2-1, with 13 bases lining up with TRBD2. Germline V gene lookup returns CDR1 SGHDN and CDR2 FVKESK. V shed 1 base, J shed 10 bases, and the junction held 7 bases outside the gene matches. The CDR3 sequence is 16 residues long. The CDR3 protein is CASSQVPGLAGQEQFF. The CDR3 DNA reads TGTGCCAGCAGCCAAGTACCGGGACTAGCGGGACAAGAGCAGTTCTTC.

This clone was recorded once. The identical CDR3 is also encoded by other nucleotide sequences in the sample. The chain links TRBV9 to TRBJ2-1; 7 bases line up with TRBD2. J lost 10 bases, V lost 0 bases, and 4 bases had no gene match. Germline V gene data show CDR1 as SGDLS and CDR2 as YYNGEE. The CDR3 runs to 13 residues. CDR3 sequence: CASSVGTGGEQFF. The CDR3 region has the DNA TGTGCCAGCAGCGTAGGTACGGGAGGCGAGCAGTTCTTC.